The rows below give T cell receptor beta chains drawn from one sample of a study of memory CD4+ T cells and cytomegalovirus serostatus. This table comes from immunoSEQ multiplex PCR, and its TCRdb copy is limited to in-frame clones, with some not included. The table has about 82,000 clones, around 80% seen once. The sequenced sample consisted of memory CD4+ T cells from blood. The receptors were sampled from an adult in good health and CMV-seronegative. Both conserved end residues are part of each CDR3. D genes are given only for firm matches. Clone size is given for some rows only: seen once, a few or many times, or a class if the clone is expanded.

TRBV19	.	TRBJ2-2	.	CASSIPTGELFF	TGTGCCAGTAGTATTCCCACCGGGGAGCTGTTTTTT
TRBV5-6	.	TRBJ1-6	.	CASSLVGGSPLHF	TGTGCCAGCAGCTTGGTCGGAGGATCACCCCTCCACTTT
TRBV30	few	TRBJ2-5	.	CAWSVGSEETQYF	TGTGCCTGGAGTGTAGGGAGCGAGGAGACCCAGTACTTC
TRBV7-3	.	TRBJ1-1	.	CASSLDPAGITEAFF	TGTGCCAGCAGCTTAGACCCCGCCGGGATCACTGAAGCTTTCTTT
TRBV7-9	.	TRBJ2-2	TRBD2	CASSRLAGSNTGELFF	TGTGCCAGCAGTCGACTAGCGGGGTCGAACACCGGGGAGCTGTTTTTT
TRBV18	.	TRBJ2-2	TRBD1	CASSPYTGGETGELFF	TGTGCCAGCTCACCATATACAGGGGGCGAGACCGGGGAGCTGTTTTTT
TRBV21-1	.	TRBJ1-2	.	CASSRRSGTKGSPLNYGYTF	TGTGCCAGCAGCAGACGATCCGGGACCAAAGGGAGTCCGCTAAACTATGGCTACACCTTC
TRBV5-8	.	TRBJ2-5	TRBD2	CASSLGAGGLQETQYF	TGTGCCAGCAGTCTGGGAGCGGGGGGTTTACAAGAGACCCAGTACTTC
TRBV28	medium-sized	TRBJ1-1	.	CASRPPGTPFEAFF	TGTGCCAGCAGACCCCCCGGGACACCCTTTGAAGCTTTCTTT
TRBV30	.	TRBJ1-1	TRBD1	CAWSRQGNTEAFF	TGTGCCTGGAGTCGACAGGGCAACACTGAAGCTTTCTTT
TRBV29-1	.	TRBJ2-3	TRBD2	CSRWGGDTQYF	TGCAGCCGCTGGGGGGGAGATACGCAGTATTTT
TRBV7-8	.	TRBJ2-3	TRBD2	CASSKSGGGNTDTQYF	TGTGCCAGCAGCAAATCCGGGGGGGGGAACACAGATACGCAGTATTTT
TRBV9	.	TRBJ2-5	.	CASSVQGTQETQYF	TGTGCCAGCAGCGTTCAGGGGACACAAGAGACCCAGTACTTC
TRBV14	.	TRBJ1-2	.	CASSQDVGGWAGGYTF	TGTGCCAGCAGCCAAGATGTGGGCGGATGGGCAGGTGGCTACACCTTC
TRBV4-2	.	TRBJ1-3	.	CASSLRLDGNTIYF	TGTGCCAGCAGCCTTAGACTGGATGGAAACACCATATATTTT
TRBV14	.	TRBJ2-2	TRBD1	CASSLQGAGAGELFF	TGTGCCAGCAGCCTACAGGGGGCAGGCGCCGGGGAGCTGTTTTTT
TRBV7-9	.	TRBJ1-5	TRBD1	CASSPGTGFLGPNQPQHF	TGTGCCAGCAGCCCCGGGACAGGGTTTTTGGGTCCCAATCAGCCCCAGCATTTT
TRBV29-1	.	TRBJ2-7	TRBD2	CSVQGRLAGTGEQYF	TGCAGCGTCCAAGGGAGGCTAGCGGGAACAGGGGAGCAGTACTTC
TRBV18	.	TRBJ1-6	.	CASSPDQGIRSPLHF	TGTGCCAGCTCACCGGATCAGGGAATCAGGTCACCCCTCCACTTT
TRBV11-2	.	TRBJ2-3	.	CASSLATGTDTQYF	TGTGCCAGCAGCTTAGCGACAGGCACAGATACGCAGTATTTT
TRBV7-7	.	TRBJ2-2	.	CASSFLNTGELFF	TGTGCTAGCAGCTTCCTAAACACCGGGGAGCTGTTTTTT
TRBV19	.	TRBJ2-1	.	CASSAKGGYYNEQFF	TGTGCCAGTAGTGCCAAGGGCGGTTACTACAATGAGCAGTTCTTC
TRBV19	once	TRBJ2-5	TRBD1	CASHNRGQGQETQYF	TGTGCCAGTCACAACCGCGGACAGGGACAAGAGACCCAGTACTTC
TRBV7-2	.	TRBJ2-2	.	CASTLGTYTGELFF	TGTGCCAGCACCCTGGGAACGTACACCGGGGAGCTGTTTTTT
TRBV9	.	TRBJ1-5	TRBD1	CASLILWDRWNYSNQPQHF	TGTGCCAGCCTAATACTCTGGGACAGGTGGAATTATAGCAATCAGCCCCAGCATTTT
TRBV11-1	once	TRBJ2-5	.	CASSPGKFETQYF	TGTGCCAGCAGCCCCGGGAAATTCGAGACCCAGTACTTC
TRBV29-1	.	TRBJ1-2	.	CSVEAGFVNGYTF	TGCAGCGTTGAGGCCGGGTTCGTTAATGGCTACACCTTC
TRBV19	.	TRBJ2-5	TRBD2	CASSIGLAGGLETQYF	TGTGCCAGTAGTATTGGACTAGCGGGGGGGCTTGAGACCCAGTACTTC
TRBV6-6	.	TRBJ2-2	.	CASSYSRGELFF	TGTGCCAGCAGTTACTCTAGGGGGGAGCTGTTTTTT
TRBV5-8	.	TRBJ2-5	.	CASSLGQRQETQYF	TGTGCCAGCAGCTTGGGACAGAGACAAGAGACCCAGTACTTC
TRBV7-9	.	TRBJ1-5	.	CASSLDPPNQPQHF	TGTGCCAGCAGCTTAGACCCCCCCAATCAGCCCCAGCATTTT
TRBV6-6	.	TRBJ1-2	.	CASSSHGVDGYTF	TGTGCCAGCAGTTCCCATGGGGTTGATGGCTACACCTTC
TRBV10-2	once	TRBJ1-1	.	CASISTAMNTEAFF	TGCGCCAGCATCTCCACAGCAATGAACACTGAAGCTTTCTTT
TRBV9	.	TRBJ1-1	TRBD1	CASSTRTGLNTEAFF	TGTGCCAGCAGCACGCGGACAGGGTTGAACACTGAAGCTTTCTTT
TRBV5-1	once	TRBJ2-7	.	CASSWGSATYEQYF	TGCGCCAGCAGCTGGGGCTCCGCCACCTACGAGCAGTACTTC
TRBV13	.	TRBJ2-3	.	CASSSIRSGPQGDTQYF	TGTGCCAGCAGCTCCATTCGGAGCGGGCCTCAGGGAGATACGCAGTATTTT
TRBV10-3	.	TRBJ2-7	.	CAISESEYYEQYF	TGTGCCATCAGTGAGTCGGAATACTACGAGCAGTACTTC
TRBV4-3	.	TRBJ1-4	.	CASSYDLGFTEKLFF	TGCGCCAGCAGCTATGATTTGGGGTTTACTGAAAAACTGTTTTTT
TRBV6-5	.	TRBJ2-7	.	CASRRQVISEQYF	TGTGCCAGTCGAAGACAGGTTATAAGCGAGCAGTACTTC
TRBV12-2	.	TRBJ1-3	.	CASRLEARQIDRGWGNTIYF	TGTGCAAGTCGCTTAGAAGCCCGGCAAATCGACAGGGGATGGGGAAACACCATATATTTT
TRBV30	.	TRBJ2-5	TRBD2	CAWNRGLAFETQYF	TGTGCCTGGAATCGTGGACTAGCTTTCGAGACCCAGTACTTC
TRBV2	.	TRBJ1-5	.	CASSDGPNGDQPQHF	TGTGCCAGCAGTGATGGACCAAATGGGGATCAGCCCCAGCATTTT
TRBV30	.	TRBJ1-2	.	CAWNGDTYGYTF	TGTGCCTGGAATGGGGACACCTATGGCTACACCTTC
TRBV6-5	.	TRBJ1-2	.	CASTPSRGFGYTF	TGTGCCAGCACCCCATCGCGGGGTTTTGGCTACACCTTC